This T cell receptor beta chain was identified in a study of blood T cell repertoires in COVID-19. Overall study context: Sites across the United States, Italy and Spain contributed samples from acute and convalescent COVID-19. T cells, B-cell-depleted T cells, or PBMCs provided the cDNA or gDNA that served as material.

Original processing notes: Reference gene primer amplification gave estimated nucleated cell counts. Assay: immunoSEQ multiplex PCR; the TCRdb copy retains only in-frame clones and omits some. D and trimming come from the DNA, and the V and J calls and clone size come from that table. Of 200,000 to 250,000 clones listed, 65% to 90% are singletons. V lost 7 bases and J lost 3, with 9 bases in between. CDR3 length equals 12 residues. The germline V gene encodes CDR1 LNHDA and CDR2 SQIVND (reference sequence). This chain uses TRBV19 with TRBJ1-2, with D unclear. Source material: peripheral blood. This TCR came from a woman in her thirties or forties who had recovered from COVID-19. In DNA form, the CDR3 reads TGTGCCAGTACAATCGGAGACTATGGCTACACCTTC. It codes for CASTIGDYGYTF.